A single sample is the source of the 22 T cell receptor beta chains below, sequenced in a study of shared clonotypes between healthy human individuals. The assay was immunoSEQ multiplex PCR, and TCRdb's table has in-frame clones only and misses some. The table has approximately 2,300,000 clones, less than 95% seen once; the top ten hold 0.37%. The sequencing sample was made of naive CD4+ T cells from PBMCs. Subset in this sample: CD45RA+ positively selected. The receptors stem from a man younger than 30 in good health. Some clones in this sample may be carry-over from other donors' samples.

This sequence joins TRBV28 and TRBJ2-7, with 9 nucleotides matching TRBD1. The CDR3 consists of 14 residues. The V segment lost 4 bases and the J segment 5 bases; nucleotides outside the gene matches: 6. Germline V gene sequence: CDR1 MDHEN, CDR2 SYDVKM. The CDR3 coding sequence is TGTGCCAGCAGTTCCCCGGACAGGGGCCACGAGCAGTACTTC. This translates into CASSSPDRGHEQYF. The variable domain in full, completed from reference TRBV28 and TRBJ2-7, reads DVKVTQSSRYLVKRTGEKVFLECVQDMDHENMFWYRQDPGLGLRLIYFSYDVKMKEKGDIPEGYSVSREKKERFSLILESASTNQTSMYLCASSSPDRGHEQYFGPGTRLTVT.

This chain joins TRBV15 and TRBJ2-3; 7 nucleotides line up with TRBD1. Germline V lookup: CDR1 LNHNV, CDR2 YYDKDF (reference sequence). There are 14 residues in the CDR3. With 5 bases clipped from V and 4 bases from J, the junction kept 6 bases outside the gene matches. CDR3 in DNA: TGTGCCACCAGCGGTGAGGACAGGTCAGATACGCAGTATTTT. Amino acids: CATSGEDRSDTQYF.

This chain connects TRBV10-3 to TRBJ1-2, with 9 bases matching TRBD1. Germline V gene data show CDR1 as ENHRY and CDR2 as SYGVKD. The CDR3 is 15 residues long. V lost 6 bases, J lost 1 base, and 6 bases stayed unmatched. The DNA for the CDR3 is TGTGCCATCAGCTTCGCGGGACAGGGTAACTATGGCTACACCTTC. It encodes CAISFAGQGNYGYTF.

The chain links TRBV6-1 to TRBJ2-1; D ambiguous. Per the germline V gene, CDR1 is MNHNS and CDR2 is SASEGT. The CDR3 covers 14 residues. The V and J ends lost 5 bases and 0 bases respectively, with 8 bases between them. Here the CDR3 reads CASSTQSSYNEQFF. In DNA form, the CDR3 reads TGTGCCAGCAGTACACAGAGCTCCTACAATGAGCAGTTCTTC.

This clone has only one observation. The CDR3 DNA reads TGCGCCAGCCGATACAGGGATCTTTCCTACGAGCAGTACTTC. Amino acid sequence: CASRYRDLSYEQYF. The rearrangement uses TRBV4-1 and TRBJ2-7; weak D call: TRBD1 (6 bases). Trimming cost V 8 bases and J 1 base, with 15 bases left between them. This CDR3 spans 14 amino acids. Germline V gene lookup returns CDR1 MGHRA and CDR2 YSYEKL.

The chain employs TRBV27 and TRBJ1-2, with 11 bases aligning to TRBD1. Germline trimming cut 6 bases from V and 5 bases from J; bases unmatched to any gene: 8. The V gene's germline CDR1 is MNHEY and CDR2 SMNVEV (reference sequence). CDR3 length equals 15 residues. DNA for the CDR3: TGTGCCAGCAGGCGACTCGGACAGGGGGCTTATGGCTACACCTTC. Protein product: CASRRLGQGAYGYTF.

This chain uses TRBV5-1 with TRBJ2-1; 8 bases align to TRBD2. CDR1 is SGHRS and CDR2 is YFSETQ in the germline V gene. Trimming removed 6 bases from V and 5 bases from J; junction bases left unmatched: 7. The CDR3 extends over 14 amino acids. CDR3 nucleotides: TGCGCCAGCAACCAGCGGGAGTTCAACAATGAGCAGTTCTTC. It translates to CASNQREFNNEQFF.

In the case of this clone: Other nucleotide sequences from this sample produce the same CDR3. The chain combines TRBV5-1 with TRBJ1-5; no clear D gene. This CDR3 is 14 amino acids long. Trimming removed 0 bases from V and 0 bases from J, with 4 bases in between. The germline gives CDR1 SGHRS, CDR2 YFSETQ. CDR3 nucleotide sequence: TGCGCCAGCAGCTTGGGCAATAGCAATCAGCCCCAGCATTTT. Translation gives CASSLGNSNQPQHF. Complete variable domain (other parts from reference TRBV5-1 and TRBJ1-5): KAGVTQTPRYLIKTRGQQVTLSCSPISGHRSVSWYQQTPGQGLQFLFEYFSETQRNKGNFPGRFSGRQFSNSRSEMNVSTLELGDSALYLCASSLGNSNQPQHFGDGTRLSIL.

To note about this clone: Other DNA sequences in the same sample also yield this CDR3. V gene TRBV5-1 combines with J gene TRBJ1-3; D remains ambiguous. The CDR3 totals 14 residues. The germline V gene encodes CDR1 SGHRS and CDR2 YFSETQ. V was shortened by 0 bases and J by 4 bases, with 8 bases between the two germline ends. CDR3 nucleotides: TGCGCCAGCAGCTTGGACTCTTCCGGAAACACCATATATTTT. Translated: CASSLDSSGNTIYF.

V usage is TRBV27 and J usage is TRBJ1-3, with 9 bases identical to TRBD1. The CDR3 spans 17 residues. Germline values: CDR1 MNHEY, CDR2 SMNVEV (reference sequence). Trimming took 4 bases from V and 1 from J; bases not matched to a gene: 8. CDR3 coding DNA: TGTGCCAGCAGTTCCGGACAGGGGTATTATTCTGGAAACACCATATATTTT. Translation gives CASSSGQGYYSGNTIYF.

This clone was picked up one time. J is TRBJ1-2 and V is TRBV19; no clear D. Trimming shortened V by 1 base and J by 8 bases, and 11 bases separated the two germline ends. The CDR3 length is 13 residues. The V gene's germline CDR1 is LNHDA and CDR2 SQIVND (reference sequence). The CDR3 DNA reads TGTGCCAGTAGTATAGCCCCTGGCGGAGGCTACACCTTC. Amino acid sequence: CASSIAPGGGYTF.

The chain combines TRBV7-9 with TRBJ2-1; the D gene is possibly TRBD2 (7 bases). Trimming took 1 base from V and 2 from J, leaving 15 bases between them. The CDR3 is 17 amino acids. CDR1 and CDR2 (germline): SEHNR, FQNEAQ (reference sequence). CDR3 nucleotide sequence: TGTGCCAGCAGCTTAGAGGCGGGGGCCCGCCCCTACAATGAGCAGTTCTTC. Protein sequence: CASSLEAGARPYNEQFF. The whole variable domain, remainder taken from reference TRBV7-9 and TRBJ2-1, is DTGVSQNPRHKITKRGQNVTFRCDPISEHNRLYWYRQTLGQGPEFLTYFQNEAQLEKSRLLSDRFSAERPKGSFSTLEIQRTEQGDSAMYLCASSLEAGARPYNEQFFGPGTRLTVL.

J is TRBJ1-3 and V is TRBV9, with D maybe TRBD1 (5 bases). CDR1 and CDR2 from the germline V gene are SGDLS and YYNGEE. CDR3 size: 17 residues. Trimming removed 4 bases at V and 4 bases at J, with 21 bases between. The CDR3 protein is CASSYPPRATEGNTIYF. CDR3 nucleotide sequence: TGTGCCAGCAGCTACCCCCCCCGTGCGACAGAGGGAAACACCATATATTTT.

This clone was detected once. A read error may account for a junction end that differs from germline. CDR3 bases: TGCGCCAGCAGCTTGACGGCTGCTGGGAACACCATATATTTT. Encoded protein: CASSLTAAGNTIYF. The chain has TRBV5-1 and TRBJ1-3; D is undetermined. Germline CDR1 SGHRS, CDR2 YFSETQ. This CDR3 is 14 amino acids long.

This chain uses TRBV28 with TRBJ1-1; D not certain. Trimming took off 1 base at V and 1 base at J, with 10 bases between the two ends. Germline V gives CDR1 MDHEN, CDR2 SYDVKM. The CDR3 length is 15 residues. CDR3 amino acids: CASSLFVTENTEAFF. In DNA form, the CDR3 reads TGTGCCAGCAGTTTATTCGTGACGGAGAACACTGAAGCTTTCTTT.

The V call is TRBV5-1, the J call TRBJ2-2; D is uncertain. The CDR3 runs to 15 residues. V was trimmed by 0 bases and J by 4 bases, leaving 10 bases between them. Germline values: CDR1 SGHRS, CDR2 YFSETQ. CDR3 residues: CASSLGADPTGELFF. The CDR3, as DNA: TGCGCCAGCAGCTTGGGAGCAGACCCCACCGGGGAGCTGTTTTTT. Full variable domain (rest looked up from reference TRBV5-1 and TRBJ2-2): KAGVTQTPRYLIKTRGQQVTLSCSPISGHRSVSWYQQTPGQGLQFLFEYFSETQRNKGNFPGRFSGRQFSNSRSEMNVSTLELGDSALYLCASSLGADPTGELFFGEGSRLTVL.

The gene calls are TRBV28 and TRBJ1-2, with 8 positions matching TRBD1. The CDR3 consists of 14 residues. V dropped 2 bases and J dropped 5; count of bases not matched to a gene: 4. CDR1 is MDHEN, CDR2 SYDVKM, per germline. CDR3 nucleotides: TGTGCCAGCAGTTTAGTCAGGGGGCGATATGGCTACACCTTC. The encoded protein is CASSLVRGRYGYTF.

V is TRBV5-1 and J is TRBJ2-6; D remains ambiguous. From germline, CDR1 is SGHRS and CDR2 YFSETQ. The V end lost 5 bases, the J end lost 0 bases, and 3 bases lay between the germline ends. The CDR3 has 13 residues. Here the CDR3 reads CASRNSGANVLTF. The CDR3 DNA follows: TGCGCCAGCAGGAACTCTGGGGCCAACGTCCTGACTTTC.

The rearrangement joins TRBV28 to TRBJ2-2; 12 positions match TRBD2. The V segment lost 10 bases and the J segment 6 bases; nucleotides outside the gene matches: 6. Germline assignment: CDR1 MDHEN and CDR2 SYDVKM. This CDR3 contains 14 residues. The CDR3 here is CAIQTSGSAGELFF. CDR3 DNA: TGTGCCATCCAGACTAGCGGGAGCGCCGGGGAGCTGTTTTTT.

This chain connects TRBV4-1 to TRBJ1-5; 7 bases map to TRBD1. This CDR3 contains 16 residues. Trimming cost V 2 bases and J 1 base; bases outside gene matches: 5. Germline loops: CDR1 MGHRA, CDR2 YSYEKL. The CDR3 sequence: CASSQWLQGSNQPQHF. CDR3 DNA sequence: TGCGCCAGCAGCCAATGGCTACAGGGGAGCAATCAGCCCCAGCATTTT.

V is TRBV18 and J is TRBJ2-3, with D possibly called TRBD1 or TRBD2 (6 bases each). There are 15 residues in the CDR3. Trimming took 1 base from V and 4 from J, leaving 12 bases between them. Germline CDR1 KGHSH, CDR2 LQKENI. This CDR3 reads CASSPRPGAADTQYF. CDR3 nucleotides: TGTGCCAGCTCACCACGACCGGGGGCGGCAGATACGCAGTATTTT.

The V and J genes are TRBV4-1 and TRBJ1-5; TRBD1 might be the D (5 bases). The germline V gene has CDR1 MGHRA and CDR2 YSYEKL. V gave up 0 bases and J gave up 9 bases, with 9 bases separating them. The CDR3 is 13 residues long. The CDR3 loop reads CASSQDWGRPQHF. CDR3 nucleotide sequence: TGCGCCAGCAGCCAAGATTGGGGACGGCCCCAGCATTTT.